The subject of this entry is one T cell receptor beta chain. The data belong to a study of blood T cell repertoires in COVID-19. Study-wide background: Italy, Spain and the United States were the sources of the convalescent and acute COVID-19 samples.

In the original analysis: How many nucleated cells were present was estimated from reference gene primer amplification. This table comes from immunoSEQ multiplex PCR, and its TCRdb copy is limited to in-frame clones, with some not included. That table gives V, J and clone size, and the DNA gave D and trimming. Here the sample spans almost 70,000 clones, around 88% being singletons. What was sequenced was peripheral blood. The sequence derives from a woman aged 70-85 years with acute or convalescent COVID-19.

The CDR3 DNA is TGTGCCAGCAGTTATGGAGGGGATGAGCAGTTCTTC. It is translated as CASSYGGDEQFF. The chain is built from TRBV6-5 and TRBJ2-1; D may be TRBD2 (6 bases). Trimming took off 3 bases at V and 8 bases at J, with 8 bases between the two ends. Germline values: CDR1 MNHEY, CDR2 SVGAGI. CDR3 length: 12 amino acids.